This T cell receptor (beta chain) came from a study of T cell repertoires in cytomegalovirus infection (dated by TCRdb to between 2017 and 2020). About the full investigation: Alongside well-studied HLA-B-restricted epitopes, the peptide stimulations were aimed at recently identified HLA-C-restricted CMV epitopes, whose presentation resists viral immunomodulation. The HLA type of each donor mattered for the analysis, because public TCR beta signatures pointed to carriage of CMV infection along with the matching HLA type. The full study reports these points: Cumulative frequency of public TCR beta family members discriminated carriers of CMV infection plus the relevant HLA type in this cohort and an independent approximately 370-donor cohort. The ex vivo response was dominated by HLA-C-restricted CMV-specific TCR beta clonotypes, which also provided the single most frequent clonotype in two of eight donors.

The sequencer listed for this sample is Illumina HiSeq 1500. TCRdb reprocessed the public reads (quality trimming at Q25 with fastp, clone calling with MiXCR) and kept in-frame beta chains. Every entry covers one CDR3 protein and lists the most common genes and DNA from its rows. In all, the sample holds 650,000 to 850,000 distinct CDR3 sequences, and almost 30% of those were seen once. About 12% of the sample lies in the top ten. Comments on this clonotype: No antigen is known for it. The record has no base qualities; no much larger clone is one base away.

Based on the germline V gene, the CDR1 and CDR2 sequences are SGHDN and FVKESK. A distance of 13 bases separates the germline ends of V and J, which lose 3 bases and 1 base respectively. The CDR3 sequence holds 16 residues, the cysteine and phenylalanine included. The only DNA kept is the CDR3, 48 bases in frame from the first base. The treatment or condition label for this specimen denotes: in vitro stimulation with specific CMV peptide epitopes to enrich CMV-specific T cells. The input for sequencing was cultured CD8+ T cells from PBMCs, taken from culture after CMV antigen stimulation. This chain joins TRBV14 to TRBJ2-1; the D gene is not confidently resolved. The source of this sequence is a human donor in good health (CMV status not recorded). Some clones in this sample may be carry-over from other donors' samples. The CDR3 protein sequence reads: CASSQTPFASYNEQFF. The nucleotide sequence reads TGTGCCAGCAGCCAGACTCCCTTTGCGTCCTACAATGAGCAGTTCTTC.